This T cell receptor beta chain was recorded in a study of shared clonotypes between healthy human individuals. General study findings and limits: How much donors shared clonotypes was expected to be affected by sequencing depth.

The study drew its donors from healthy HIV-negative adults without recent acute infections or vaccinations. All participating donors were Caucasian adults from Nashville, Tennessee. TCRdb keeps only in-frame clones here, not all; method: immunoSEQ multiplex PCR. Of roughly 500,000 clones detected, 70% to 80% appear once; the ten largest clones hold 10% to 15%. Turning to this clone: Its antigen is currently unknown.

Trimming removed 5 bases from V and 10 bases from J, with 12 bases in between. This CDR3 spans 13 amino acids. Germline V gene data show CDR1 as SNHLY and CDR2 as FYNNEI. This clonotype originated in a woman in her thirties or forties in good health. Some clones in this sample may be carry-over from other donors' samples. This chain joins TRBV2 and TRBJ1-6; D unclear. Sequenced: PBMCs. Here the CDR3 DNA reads TGTGCCAGCAGTATGGTCCCGGAGTCACCCCTCCACTTT. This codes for CASSMVPESPLHF. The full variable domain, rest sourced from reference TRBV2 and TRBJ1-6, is EPEVTQTPSHQVTQMGQEVILRCVPISNHLYFYWYRQILGQKVEFLVSFYNNEISEKSEIFDDQFSVERPDGSNFTLKIRSTKLEDSAMYFCASSMVPESPLHFGNGTRLTVT.